This T cell receptor (beta chain) was sequenced in a study of OX40 agonist ivuxolimab in advanced cancers. Clones were read by immunoSEQ multiplex PCR, and TCRdb kept only the in-frame ones, dropping some. Among 70,000 or so clones listed, 90% were seen once. The CDR3 length is 15 residues. V gave up 4 bases and J gave up 3 bases; unmatched junction bases: 8. CDR1 SGHDT and CDR2 YYEEEE come from the germline V gene. People who had autoimmune disease history or systemic immunosuppression were excluded. The TCR comes from an adult with an advanced solid tumor such as melanoma, head and neck, liver or kidney cancer. V gene TRBV5-6 combines with J gene TRBJ2-7, with 9 bases that match TRBD1. The sequences come from CD4+ or CD8+ T cells sorted from blood, collected in a trial of the OX40 agonist ivuxolimab. Here the CDR3 DNA reads TGTGCCAGCAGCGCTGGGACAGGGATTAGCTACGAGCAGTACTTC. Residues: CASSAGTGISYEQYF. Complete variable domain (other parts from reference TRBV5-6 and TRBJ2-7): DAGVTQSPTHLIKTRGQQVTLRCSPKSGHDTVSWYQQALGQGPQFIFQYYEEEERQRGNFPDRFSGHQFPNYSSELNVNALLLGDSALYLCASSAGTGISYEQYFGPGTRLTVT.